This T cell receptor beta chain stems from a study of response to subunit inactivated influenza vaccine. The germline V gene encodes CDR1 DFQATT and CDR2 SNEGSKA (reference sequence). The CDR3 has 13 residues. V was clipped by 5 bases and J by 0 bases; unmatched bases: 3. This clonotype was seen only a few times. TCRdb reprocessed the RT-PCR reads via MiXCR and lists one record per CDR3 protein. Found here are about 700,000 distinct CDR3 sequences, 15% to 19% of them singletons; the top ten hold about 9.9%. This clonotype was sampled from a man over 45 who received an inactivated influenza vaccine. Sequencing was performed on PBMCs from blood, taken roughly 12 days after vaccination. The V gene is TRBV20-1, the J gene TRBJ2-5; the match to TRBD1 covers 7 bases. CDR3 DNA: TGCAGTGCTCGGGGACAGCACCAAGAGACCCAGTACTTC. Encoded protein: CSARGQHQETQYF.